This entry lists 18 T cell receptor beta chains sequenced from one sample in a study of T cell repertoires in cytomegalovirus infection. Their recognized antigens are unknown. TCRdb independently ran MiXCR on the reads; one entry per CDR3 protein. The data hold about 900,000 distinct CDR3 sequences, with less than 40% observed a single time. This material consisted of cultured CD8+ T cells from PBMCs, taken from culture after CMV antigen stimulation. The receptor set was obtained from a human donor in good health (CMV status not recorded). Some clones in this sample may be carry-over from other donors' samples.

The chain combines TRBV10-3 with TRBJ2-3, with 10 bases identical to TRBD2. From germline, CDR1 is ENHRY and CDR2 SYGVKD. V trimming: 6 bases; J trimming: 6 bases; junction bases outside the gene matches: 6. This CDR3 region has 14 residues. CDR3 DNA sequence: TGTGCCATCAGCTTAGCGGGGGGCCGGGATACGCAGTATTTT. Translation gives CAISLAGGRDTQYF.

This clonotype was found a few times. The chain is built from TRBV24-1 and TRBJ2-1; perhaps TRBD2 as D (5 bases). The CDR3 is made up of 15 amino acids. Trimming shortened V by 0 bases and J by 7 bases, and 12 bases separated the two germline ends. The V gene's germline CDR1 is KGHDR and CDR2 SFDVKD. The CDR3: CATSDLRVGRNEQFF. The CDR3, as DNA: TGTGCCACCAGTGATTTGAGGGTGGGGAGAAATGAGCAGTTCTTC.

This clonotype was seen at least ten times. The chain employs TRBV12-3 or TRBV12-4 and TRBJ2-1, with 7 bases matching TRBD1. The CDR3 contains 15 residues. After removal of 3 bases from V and 0 bases from J, the junction contained 2 bases not matched to a gene. The CDR3 sequence: CASSFRGSSYNEQFF. The CDR3 DNA sequence: TGTGCCAGCAGTTTCAGGGGGAGCTCCTACAATGAGCAGTTCTTC.

This chain connects TRBV10-3 to TRBJ1-5; TRBD1 matches 9 bases. Germline V CDR1 and CDR2: ENHRY, SYGVKD. J gave up 3 bases and V 10 bases, and 7 bases lay outside the gene matches. The CDR3 extends over 14 amino acids. The CDR3 protein is CATRTGEYNQPQHF. The CDR3 DNA follows: TGTGCCACAAGGACAGGGGAATACAATCAGCCCCAGCATTTT.

The chain is built from TRBV7-2 and TRBJ2-5, with 9 bases aligning to TRBD2. The germline gives CDR1 SGHTA, CDR2 FQGNSA. Trimming took 2 bases from V and 6 from J; bases not matched to a gene: 1. The CDR3 sequence is 13 residues long. For the CDR3, the DNA is TGTGCCAGCAGCTTACTAGCGGGGCAGACCCAGTACTTC. This gives the protein CASSLLAGQTQYF.

This clonotype has ten or more counts. This sequence joins TRBV7-2 and TRBJ2-1, with 7 bases fitting TRBD1. The junction had 5 bases not matched to a gene; V was cut back by 6 bases and J by 0 bases. The CDR3 has 15 residues. Germline assignment: CDR1 SGHTA and CDR2 FQGNSA. The CDR3 DNA is TGTGCCAGCAGACCAAGACAGGGCTCCTACAATGAGCAGTTCTTC. This codes for CASRPRQGSYNEQFF.

This sequence joins TRBV11-2 and TRBJ2-3; maybe TRBD2 (5 bases). From germline, CDR1 is SGHAT and CDR2 FQNNGV. The length of the CDR3 is 17 residues. V was trimmed by 5 bases and J by 2 bases, leaving 20 bases between them. The CDR3 nucleotides read TGTGCCAGCAGCCCCCCGGGATTAGGCGGAGACACAGATACGCAGTATTTT. It yields the protein CASSPPGLGGDTDTQYF.

This clonotype is a singleton in its sample. The rearrangement uses TRBV27 and TRBJ2-7, with 9 bases fitting TRBD1. J was trimmed by 5 bases and V by 5 bases; bases with no gene match: 7. The CDR3 runs to 14 residues. CDR1 MNHEY and CDR2 SMNVEV come from the germline V gene (reference sequence). The CDR3 region is CASSHAGTGNEQYV. The CDR3 DNA is TGTGCCAGCAGTCATGCCGGGACAGGGAACGAGCAGTACGTC.

This clonotype was seen only a few times. J is TRBJ1-2 and V is TRBV4-2, with a possible D match to TRBD1 (5 bases). Trimming shortened V by 1 base and J by 3 bases, and 15 bases separated the two germline ends. Germline V gene lookup returns CDR1 LGHNA and CDR2 YNFKEQ. The CDR3 covers 16 residues. DNA of the CDR3: TGTGCCAGCAGCCAAGTTCCGACAGCCGATTACTATGGCTACACCTTC. Amino acids: CASSQVPTADYYGYTF.

This sequence joins TRBV2 and TRBJ1-5, with D hard to call. The CDR3 has 13 amino acids. CDR1 and CDR2 (germline): SNHLY, FYNNEI. Trimming stripped 6 bases from V and 3 bases from J, with 9 bases between. The CDR3 coding sequence is TGTGCCAGCAGCGGACGGTTCAATCAGCCCCAGCATTTT. Its translation: CASSGRFNQPQHF.

This clonotype occurred many times. The chain carries TRBV7-8 and TRBJ1-5, with D possibly being TRBD1 (6 bases). CDR1 SGHVS and CDR2 FQNEAQ come from the germline V gene. The V end lost 4 bases, the J end lost 1 base, and 8 bases lay between the germline ends. The length of the CDR3 is 14 residues. The CDR3 spells CASSSGTSNQPQHF. The DNA for the CDR3 is TGTGCCAGCAGCTCCGGGACAAGCAATCAGCCCCAGCATTTT.

This clonotype has just a few counts. This sequence joins TRBV7-6 and TRBJ2-2, with TRBD1 matching over 9 bases. Germline V gene sequence: CDR1 SGHVS, CDR2 FNYEAQ. With V trimmed by 6 bases and J by 5 bases, 16 bases remained unmatched. This CDR3 region has 18 residues. CDR3 sequence (DNA): TGTGCCAGCAGTTTCACCTCCCAGGGACAGGGTGGAACCGGGGAGCTGTTTTTT. This encodes CASSFTSQGQGGTGELFF.

This chain uses TRBV4-1 with TRBJ2-4; D not certain. There are 14 residues in the CDR3. Looked up from germline, CDR1 is MGHRA and CDR2 is YSYEKL. The V end lost 6 bases, the J end lost 0 bases, and 9 bases lay between the germline ends. CDR3 in amino acids: CASRSNEAKNIQYF. The DNA of the CDR3 is TGCGCCAGCAGATCAAATGAAGCCAAAAACATTCAGTACTTC.

This chain joins TRBV7-4 and TRBJ2-2, with TRBD1 matching 7 bases. CDR3 size: 14 residues. Germline V CDR1 and CDR2: SGHVT, SQSDAQ. The trim removed 11 bases at V and 1 base at J, leaving 7 bases unmatched. The CDR3 DNA reads as TGTGCCCAAAACCAGGGGGTGAACACCGGGGAGCTGTTTTTT. It codes for CAQNQGVNTGELFF.

There are a few counts of this clonotype. The chain joins TRBV14 to TRBJ1-5; no clear D. Germline V gene lookup returns CDR1 SGHDN and CDR2 FVKESK. The CDR3 runs 14 residues. The ends were cut back, 1 base at V and 6 bases at J, with 10 bases in the middle. In DNA, the CDR3 is TGTGCCAGCAGCCAAGGGCCTCTTGGTCAGCCCCAGCATTTT. Translated, it gives CASSQGPLGQPQHF.

The V call is TRBV7-6, the J call TRBJ2-1, with 10 bases lining up with TRBD1. V shed 5 bases, J shed 8 bases, and the junction held 6 bases outside the gene matches. CDR1 SGHVS and CDR2 FNYEAQ come from the germline V gene. The CDR3 loop spans 14 amino acids. For the CDR3, the DNA is TGTGCCAGCAGCCAGGGACAGGGGATGGATGAGCAGTTCTTC. Translating gives CASSQGQGMDEQFF.

To note about this clonotype: Germline is not matched at one junction end, which may reflect a read error. The CDR3 protein is CANSPWAETEAFF. The CDR3 nucleotides read TGTGCCAACAGCCCATGGGCGGAAACTGAAGCTTTCTTT. The chain employs TRBV7-9 and TRBJ1-1; no clear D gene. This CDR3 has 13 residues. Germline lookup yields CDR1 SEHNR and CDR2 FQNEAQ (reference sequence).

This sequence joins TRBV27 and TRBJ2-7; 7 bases map to TRBD2. The CDR3 runs 14 residues. J gave up 3 bases and V 7 bases, and 9 bases lay outside the gene matches. The germline V gene encodes CDR1 MNHEY and CDR2 SMNVEV (reference sequence). CDR3 amino acids: CASIAGGGHYEQYF. The CDR3 bases are TGTGCCAGCATAGCTGGGGGGGGTCACTACGAGCAGTACTTC.